Sequencing of this T cell receptor beta chain was carried out in a study of shared clonotypes between healthy human individuals. TCRdb's copy holds only in-frame clones and misses some; the assay was immunoSEQ multiplex PCR. Among under 600,000 clones listed, approximately 95% were seen once. Splitting the CD4+ cells yielded a CD45RA+ naive subset and a CD45RA-negative memory subset. Sequencing was done on a sample of naive CD4+ T cells sorted from blood. The subset is: CD45RA+ positively selected. The clonotype originates from a woman in her 30s in good health.

The CDR3 DNA reads as TGTGCCACCAGCAGAGAAGGGGAGACAGGGTATGGCTACACCTTC. Translating it yields CATSREGETGYGYTF. J is TRBJ1-2 and V is TRBV15, with TRBD1 matching over 7 bases. J gave up 5 bases and V 0 bases, and 6 bases lay outside the gene matches. Germline loops: CDR1 LNHNV, CDR2 YYDKDF (reference sequence). The length of the CDR3 is 15 residues.